A single sample is the source of the 25 T cell receptor beta chains below, sequenced in a study of shared clonotypes between healthy human individuals. Some clones are missing from TCRdb's copy, which holds only in-frame ones; the method was immunoSEQ multiplex PCR. The repertoire holds roughly 330,000 clones, 74% seen once, with around a tenth in the top ten. The sample comprised memory CD4+ T cells sorted from blood. Subset: CD45RA-negative fraction. Receptor source: a man aged 25 to 40 in good health.

The gene calls are TRBV7-2 and TRBJ2-5; perhaps TRBD2 as D (6 bases). The CDR3 loop spans 15 amino acids. V lost 4 bases to trimming and J lost 4 bases, with 16 bases between them. The germline V gene encodes CDR1 SGHTA and CDR2 FQGNSA. The chain's CDR3 is CASSSSGLLLETQYF. The CDR3 bases are TGTGCCAGCAGCTCCAGCGGGTTGTTACTAGAGACCCAGTACTTC.

The rearrangement uses TRBV28 and TRBJ1-2; D remains unclear. Germline values: CDR1 MDHEN, CDR2 SYDVKM. With 8 bases removed from V and 2 bases from J, the gap between germline ends came to 15 bases. The CDR3 has 14 amino acids. The CDR3 nucleotides read TGTGCCAGCTTTAATTCCTTTCCCAACTATGGCTACACCTTC. This gives the protein CASFNSFPNYGYTF.

The chain carries TRBV10-2 and TRBJ2-7; the D is unclear. This CDR3 is built from 13 residues. Trimming left V 7 bases short and J 1 base short, with 11 bases between. Germline-derived CDR1 and CDR2 are WSHSY and SAAADI. CDR3 in amino acids: CASMEFGSYEQYF. The CDR3 region has the DNA TGCGCCAGCATGGAATTTGGTTCCTACGAGCAGTACTTC.

The V call is TRBV29-1, the J call TRBJ2-1; D gene ambiguous. This CDR3 has 11 residues. Germline CDR1 SQVTM, CDR2 ANQGSEA. Trimming removed 3 bases from V and 10 bases from J, with 10 bases in between. CDR3: CSVEPGKEQFF. CDR3 DNA sequence: TGCAGCGTTGAGCCTGGGAAGGAGCAGTTCTTC.

This rearrangement joins TRBV7-2 to TRBJ2-7; D perhaps matches TRBD2 (6 bases). The CDR3 consists of 15 residues. V lost 5 bases and J lost 3, with 17 bases in between. Germline V gene sequence: CDR1 SGHTA, CDR2 FQGNSA. CDR3 in DNA: TGTGCCAGCAGCAAAGGCCGCGGGAAACTCTACGAGCAGTACTTC. Protein: CASSKGRGKLYEQYF.

The table lists this clone with a few counts. CDR3 DNA: TGTGCCAGCAGTTACTCCCGGACACGAGTCAGCGAGCAGTACTTC. It is translated as CASSYSRTRVSEQYF. The chain carries TRBV6-5 and TRBJ2-7, with D maybe TRBD1 (5 bases). The CDR3 is 15 amino acids. Germline CDR1 MNHEY, CDR2 SVGAGI. Trimming removed 0 bases from V and 6 bases from J, with 15 bases in between.

The chain recombines TRBV18 with TRBJ2-7; the match to TRBD2 covers 11 bases. V trimming: 5 bases; J trimming: 2 bases; junction bases outside the gene matches: 5. The CDR3 spans 15 residues. Germline CDR1 is KGHSH and CDR2 is LQKENI. The CDR3 loop is CASSKGLAEAYEQYF. The CDR3 DNA reads TGTGCCAGCTCAAAGGGACTAGCGGAGGCCTACGAGCAGTACTTC.

The chain links TRBV5-1 to TRBJ2-1, with D maybe TRBD1 (6 bases). Trimming removed 7 bases at V and 10 bases at J, with 15 bases between. This CDR3 comprises 12 residues. The germline CDR1 and CDR2 sequences are SGHRS and YFSETQ. CDR3 residues: CASARDTQEQFF. In nucleotides, the CDR3 is TGCGCCAGCGCTCGGGACACCCAAGAGCAGTTCTTC.

Worth noting for this clone: Other DNA sequences from this sample encode an identical CDR3 as well. The chain is built from TRBV7-9 and TRBJ2-3, with D uncertain. This CDR3 has 13 residues. Trimming removed 4 bases at V and 4 bases at J, with 9 bases between. Germline V gene data show CDR1 as SEHNR and CDR2 as FQNEAQ (reference sequence). The CDR3, as DNA: TGTGCCAGCAGCTCCCGTGGGCCAGATACGCAGTATTTT. It encodes CASSSRGPDTQYF.

The V gene is TRBV13, the J gene TRBJ2-3; 15 bases are a match to TRBD2. CDR1 and CDR2 (germline): PRHDT, FYEKMQ (reference sequence). Unmatched junction bases numbered 7, after V lost 4 bases and J lost 2 bases. CDR3 length: 18 amino acids. CDR3 protein: CASSSLGLAGGDTDTQYF. The CDR3 nucleotides read TGTGCCAGCAGCTCTTTAGGACTAGCGGGAGGGGACACAGATACGCAGTATTTT.

This chain links TRBV5-6 with TRBJ2-7, with D possibly being TRBD1 (6 bases). Trimming took off 2 bases at V and 4 bases at J, with 25 bases between the two ends. This CDR3 is built from 18 residues. The germline V gene encodes CDR1 SGHDT and CDR2 YYEEEE. CDR3 loop: CASSFLGTPLPEGYEQYF. For the CDR3, the DNA is TGTGCCAGCAGCTTCTTGGGGACACCCTTACCTGAAGGGTACGAGCAGTACTTC.

The sample holds many counts of this clone. The V gene is TRBV7-9, the J gene TRBJ1-1, with 8 bases aligning to TRBD1. CDR1 is SEHNR and CDR2 is FQNEAQ in the germline V gene (reference sequence). The CDR3 has 15 residues. V lost 3 bases and J lost 0; bases outside the gene matches: 3. CDR3 loop: CASSLTGAMNTEAFF. Written as DNA, the CDR3 is TGTGCCAGCAGCTTGACAGGGGCAATGAACACTGAAGCTTTCTTT.

About this clone itself: The junction differs from germline at one of its ends, possibly a read error. The chain couples TRBV7-7 to TRBJ2-3; perhaps TRBD1 as D (6 bases). The CDR3 has 16 amino acids. Germline lookup yields CDR1 SSHAT and CDR2 FNYEAQ (reference sequence). The DNA of the CDR3 is TGTGCTAGCAGCTTTAACAGGGTTCGGGGTTTAGATACGCAGTATTTT. It is translated as CASSFNRVRGLDTQYF.

The gene calls are TRBV5-1 and TRBJ1-3, with D tentatively TRBD1 (6 bases). V was trimmed by 4 bases and J by 2 bases, leaving 16 bases between them. Germline values: CDR1 SGHRS, CDR2 YFSETQ. The CDR3 contains 16 residues. The CDR3 reads CASSQGTLGTGNTIYF. As DNA, the CDR3 is TGCGCCAGCAGCCAGGGGACTTTGGGGACTGGAAACACCATATATTTT. Combining the CDR3 with reference TRBV5-1 and TRBJ1-3 gives the whole variable domain KAGVTQTPRYLIKTRGQQVTLSCSPISGHRSVSWYQQTPGQGLQFLFEYFSETQRNKGNFPGRFSGRQFSNSRSEMNVSTLELGDSALYLCASSQGTLGTGNTIYFGEGSWLTVV.

The chain has TRBV9 and TRBJ2-3; weak D call: TRBD2 (6 bases). The germline CDR1 and CDR2 sequences are SGDLS and YYNGEE. This CDR3 has 16 residues. V dropped 0 bases and J dropped 0 bases, with 11 bases sitting between them. CDR3 nucleotides: TGTGCCAGCAGCGTAGTCCCTAGCGCTAGCACAGATACGCAGTATTTT. Protein: CASSVVPSASTDTQYF.

The chain combines TRBV7-9 with TRBJ2-4; possibly TRBD2 for D (5 bases). The CDR3 has 13 residues. Germline CDR1 reads SEHNR; CDR2 reads FQNEAQ (reference sequence). V lost 1 base to trimming and J lost 4 bases, with 5 bases between them. As DNA, the CDR3 is TGTGCCAGCAGCTTAGGGACTAAAAACATTCAGTACTTC. It encodes CASSLGTKNIQYF.

The chain combines TRBV10-3 with TRBJ1-1, with TRBD1 identical over 11 bases. CDR3 size: 16 residues. Germline CDR1 is ENHRY and CDR2 is SYGVKD. After removal of 4 bases from V and 0 bases from J, the junction contained 4 bases not matched to a gene. The CDR3 DNA reads as TGTGCCATCAGTGGGGACAGGGGGGCCATGAACACTGAAGCTTTCTTT. This gives the protein CAISGDRGAMNTEAFF.

The chain links TRBV29-1 to TRBJ2-2; 13 bases are shared with TRBD2. V trimming: 7 bases; J trimming: 3 bases; junction bases outside the gene matches: 5. Looked up from germline, CDR1 is SQVTM and CDR2 is ANQGSEA. This CDR3 region has 15 residues. CDR3 region: CSARTSGGYTGELFF. As DNA, the CDR3 is TGCAGCGCCAGGACTAGCGGGGGTTACACCGGGGAGCTGTTTTTT.

The V gene is TRBV29-1, the J gene TRBJ2-4, with a tentative D call TRBD1 (6 bases). This CDR3 contains 13 residues. Trimming removed 7 bases at V and 9 bases at J, with 19 bases between. Germline CDR1 and CDR2: SQVTM and ANQGSEA. CDR3 coding DNA: TGCAGCGACTCAGGGACACTCGGCGGCATTCAGTACTTC. Encoded protein: CSDSGTLGGIQYF.

As to this clone: Being one base from a much bigger clone, this may be a read error. The gene calls are TRBV5-4 and TRBJ2-3; D uncertain. The CDR3 covers 12 residues. The V gene lost 3 bases and the J gene lost 0 bases, with 2 bases spanning the gap. Germline values: CDR1 SGHNT, CDR2 YYREEE (reference sequence). The CDR3 coding sequence is TGTGCCAGCAGCTATAGCACAGATACGCAGTATTTT. Protein: CASSYSTDTQYF.

The chain recombines TRBV7-2 with TRBJ2-2; TRBD1 aligns across 7 bases. Unmatched junction bases numbered 2, after V lost 1 base and J lost 6 bases. The CDR3 sequence is 14 residues long. From germline, CDR1 is SGHTA and CDR2 FQGNSA. CDR3: CASSLEGAAGELFF. CDR3 coding DNA: TGTGCCAGCAGCTTAGAGGGGGCCGCCGGGGAGCTGTTTTTT.

Comment on this clone: The sample contains more than one DNA sequence encoding this CDR3. DNA for the CDR3: TGTGCCAGCAGCTTCTCAGGGACCAACACCGGGGAGCTGTTTTTT. Amino acid sequence: CASSFSGTNTGELFF. V and J are TRBV7-6 and TRBJ2-2; D possibly uses TRBD1 or TRBD2 (5 bases each). The CDR3 has 15 residues. V lost 3 bases and J 2 bases, leaving 10 bases between the germline ends. Per germline, CDR1 SGHVS and CDR2 FNYEAQ.

This sequence joins TRBV7-3 and TRBJ2-7, with TRBD2 matching 7 bases. From germline, CDR1 is SGHTA and CDR2 FQGTGA. Trimming cost V 2 bases and J 2 bases; bases outside gene matches: 6. This CDR3 has 15 residues. CDR3 sequence: CASSLGLAAAYEQYF. In DNA form, the CDR3 reads TGTGCCAGCAGCTTAGGCCTAGCGGCGGCCTACGAGCAGTACTTC.

The CDR3 DNA reads TGTGCCAGCAGCCCCCAAGTATTACCTAGCGGGATTTGGTCCTACGAGCAGTACTTC. Amino acid sequence: CASSPQVLPSGIWSYEQYF. The rearrangement joins TRBV7-8 to TRBJ2-7, with 9 nucleotides matching TRBD2. The CDR3 covers 19 residues. Germline V gives CDR1 SGHVS, CDR2 FQNEAQ. V lost 5 bases, J lost 1 base, and 18 bases stayed unmatched.

This clone was seen a few times. V gene TRBV27 combines with J gene TRBJ2-7; tentative D call: TRBD1 (6 bases). CDR3 length: 12 residues. Germline V lookup: CDR1 MNHEY, CDR2 SMNVEV (reference sequence). V shed 6 bases and J shed 6 bases, with 12 bases lying between them. CDR3 sequence: CASSFDRTEQYF. The CDR3 DNA follows: TGTGCCAGCAGCTTCGACAGGACCGAGCAGTACTTC.